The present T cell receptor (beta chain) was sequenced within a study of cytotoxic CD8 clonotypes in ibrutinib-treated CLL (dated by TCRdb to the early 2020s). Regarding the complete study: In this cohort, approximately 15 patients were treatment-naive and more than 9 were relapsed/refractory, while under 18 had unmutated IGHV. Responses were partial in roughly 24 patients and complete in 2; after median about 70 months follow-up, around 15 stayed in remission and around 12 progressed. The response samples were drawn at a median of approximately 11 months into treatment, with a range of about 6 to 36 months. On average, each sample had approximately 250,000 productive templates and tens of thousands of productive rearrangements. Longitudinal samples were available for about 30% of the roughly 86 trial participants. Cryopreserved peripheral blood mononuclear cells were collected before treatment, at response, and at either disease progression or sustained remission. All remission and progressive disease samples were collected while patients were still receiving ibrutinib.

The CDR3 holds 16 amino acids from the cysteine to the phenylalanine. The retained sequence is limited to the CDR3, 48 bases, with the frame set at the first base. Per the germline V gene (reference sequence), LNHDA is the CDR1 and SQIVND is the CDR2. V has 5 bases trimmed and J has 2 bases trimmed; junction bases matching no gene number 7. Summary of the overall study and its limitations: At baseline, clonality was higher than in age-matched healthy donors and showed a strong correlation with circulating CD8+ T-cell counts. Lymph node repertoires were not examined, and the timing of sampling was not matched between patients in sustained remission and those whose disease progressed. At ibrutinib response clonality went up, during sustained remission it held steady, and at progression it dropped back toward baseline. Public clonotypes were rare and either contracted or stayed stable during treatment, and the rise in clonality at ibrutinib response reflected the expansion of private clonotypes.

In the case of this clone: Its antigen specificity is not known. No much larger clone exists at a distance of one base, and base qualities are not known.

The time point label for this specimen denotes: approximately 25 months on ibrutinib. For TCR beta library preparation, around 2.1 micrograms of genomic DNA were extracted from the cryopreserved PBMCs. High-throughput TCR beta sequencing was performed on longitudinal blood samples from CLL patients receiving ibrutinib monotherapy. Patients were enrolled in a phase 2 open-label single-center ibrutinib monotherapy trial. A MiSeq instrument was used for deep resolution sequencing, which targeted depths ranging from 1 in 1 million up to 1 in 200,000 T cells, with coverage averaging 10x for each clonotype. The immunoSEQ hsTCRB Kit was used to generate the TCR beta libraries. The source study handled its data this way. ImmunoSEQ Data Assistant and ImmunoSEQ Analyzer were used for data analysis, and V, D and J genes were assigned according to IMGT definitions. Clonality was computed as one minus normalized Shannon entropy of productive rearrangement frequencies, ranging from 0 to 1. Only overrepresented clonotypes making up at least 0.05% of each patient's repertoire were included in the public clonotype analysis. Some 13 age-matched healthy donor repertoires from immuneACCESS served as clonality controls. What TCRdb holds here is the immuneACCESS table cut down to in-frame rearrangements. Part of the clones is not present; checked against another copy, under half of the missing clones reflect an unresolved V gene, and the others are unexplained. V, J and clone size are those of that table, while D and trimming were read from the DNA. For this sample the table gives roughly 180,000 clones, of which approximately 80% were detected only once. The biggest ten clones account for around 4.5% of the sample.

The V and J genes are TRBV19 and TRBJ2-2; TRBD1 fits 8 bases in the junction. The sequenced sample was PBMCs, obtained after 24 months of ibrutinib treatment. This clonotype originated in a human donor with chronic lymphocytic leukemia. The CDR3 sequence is CASSPRGQDNTGELFF. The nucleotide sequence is TGTGCCAGTAGTCCCCGGGGACAGGACAACACCGGGGAGCTGTTTTTT.